This T cell receptor (beta chain) was observed in a study of identical twins. One entry per CDR3 protein, called by TCRdb with MiXCR from the 5' RACE reads. The sample has over 550,000 distinct CDR3 sequences, about 7.6% seen once. Trimming took 5 bases from V and 6 from J, leaving 20 bases between them. Germline V gene data show CDR1 as MNHNS and CDR2 as SASEGT. The CDR3 is 15 residues long. Another study also made use of these data, one on yellow fever vaccine responses in identical twins.

Sequencing input: PBMCs. The chain is built from TRBV6-1 and TRBJ2-7, with D perhaps given as TRBD1 or TRBD2 (5 bases each). This clonotype was sampled from a woman younger than 35 in good health. CDR3 region: CASSPTTGTVSEQYF. The DNA for the CDR3 is TGTGCCAGCAGTCCCACGACCGGGACGGTGAGCGAGCAGTACTTC.